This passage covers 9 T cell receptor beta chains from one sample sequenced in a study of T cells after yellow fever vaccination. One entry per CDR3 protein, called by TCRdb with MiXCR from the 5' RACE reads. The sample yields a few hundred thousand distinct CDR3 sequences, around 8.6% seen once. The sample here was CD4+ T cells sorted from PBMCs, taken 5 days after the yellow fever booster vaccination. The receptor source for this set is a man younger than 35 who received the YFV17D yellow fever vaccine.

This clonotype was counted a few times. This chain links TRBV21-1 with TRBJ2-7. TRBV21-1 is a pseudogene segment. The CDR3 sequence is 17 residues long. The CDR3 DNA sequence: TGTGCCAGCAGCAAAGTTTGGACGGAAGAACGGTTCTACGAGCAGTACGTC. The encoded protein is CASSKVWTEERFYEQYV.

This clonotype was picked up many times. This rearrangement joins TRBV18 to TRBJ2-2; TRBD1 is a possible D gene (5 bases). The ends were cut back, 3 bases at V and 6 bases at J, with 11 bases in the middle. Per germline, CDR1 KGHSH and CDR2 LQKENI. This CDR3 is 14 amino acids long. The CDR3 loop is CASSPGWGPGELFF. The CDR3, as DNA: TGTGCCAGCTCACCCGGCTGGGGCCCCGGGGAGCTGTTTTTT.

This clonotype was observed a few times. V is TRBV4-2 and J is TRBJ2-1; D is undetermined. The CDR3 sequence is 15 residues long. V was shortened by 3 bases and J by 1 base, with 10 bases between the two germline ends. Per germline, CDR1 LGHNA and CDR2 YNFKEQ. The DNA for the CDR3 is TGTGCCAGCAGCCAGTCGCGATGGTCCTACAATGAGCAGTTCTTC. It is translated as CASSQSRWSYNEQFF.

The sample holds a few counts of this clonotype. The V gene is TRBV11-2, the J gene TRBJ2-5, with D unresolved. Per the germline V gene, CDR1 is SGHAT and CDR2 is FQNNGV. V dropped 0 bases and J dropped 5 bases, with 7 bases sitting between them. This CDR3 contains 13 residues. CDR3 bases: TGTGCCAGCAGCTTAGATGGTCTCGAGACCCAGTACTTC. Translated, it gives CASSLDGLETQYF.

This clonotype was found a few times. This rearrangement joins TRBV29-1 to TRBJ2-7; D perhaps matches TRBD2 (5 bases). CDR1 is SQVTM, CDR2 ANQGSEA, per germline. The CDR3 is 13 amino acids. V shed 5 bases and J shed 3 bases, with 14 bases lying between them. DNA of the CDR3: TGCAGCGTTCAGGACTCCCGCGTCTACGAGCAGTACTTC. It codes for CSVQDSRVYEQYF.

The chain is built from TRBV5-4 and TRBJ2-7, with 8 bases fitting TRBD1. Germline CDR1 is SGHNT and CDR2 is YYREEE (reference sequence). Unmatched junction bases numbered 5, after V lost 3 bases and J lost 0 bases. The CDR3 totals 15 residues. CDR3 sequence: CASSSTGVDSYEQYF. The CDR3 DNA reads TGTGCCAGCAGCTCGACAGGGGTTGACTCCTACGAGCAGTACTTC. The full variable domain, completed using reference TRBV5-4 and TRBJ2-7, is ETGVTQSPTHLIKTRGQQVTLRCSSQSGHNTVSWYQQALGQGPQFIFQYYREEENGRGNFPPRFSGLQFPNYSSELNVNALELDDSALYLCASSSTGVDSYEQYFGPGTRLTVT.

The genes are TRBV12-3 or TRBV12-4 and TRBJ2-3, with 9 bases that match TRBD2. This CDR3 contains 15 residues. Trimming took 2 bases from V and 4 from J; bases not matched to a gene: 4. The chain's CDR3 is CASSLSSGGSDTQYF. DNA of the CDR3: TGTGCCAGCAGTTTAAGTAGCGGGGGATCAGATACGCAGTATTTT.

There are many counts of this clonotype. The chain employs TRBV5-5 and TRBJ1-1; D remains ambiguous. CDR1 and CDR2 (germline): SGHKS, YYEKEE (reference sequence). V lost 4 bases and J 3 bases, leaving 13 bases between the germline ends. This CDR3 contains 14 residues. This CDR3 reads CASSPGGRDTEAFF. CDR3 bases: TGTGCCAGCAGCCCGGGAGGGAGGGACACTGAAGCTTTCTTT.

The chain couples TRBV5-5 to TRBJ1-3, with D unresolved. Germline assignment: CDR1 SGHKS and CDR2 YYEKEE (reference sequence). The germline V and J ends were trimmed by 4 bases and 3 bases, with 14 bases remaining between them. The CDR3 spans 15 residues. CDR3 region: CASSPWRGIGNTIYF. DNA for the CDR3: TGTGCCAGCAGCCCCTGGCGGGGAATTGGAAACACCATATATTTT. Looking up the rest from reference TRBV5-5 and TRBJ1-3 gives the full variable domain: DAGVTQSPTHLIKTRGQQVTLRCSPISGHKSVSWYQQVLGQGPQFIFQYYEKEERGRGNFPDRFSARQFPNYSSELNVNALLLGDSALYLCASSPWRGIGNTIYFGEGSWLTVV.